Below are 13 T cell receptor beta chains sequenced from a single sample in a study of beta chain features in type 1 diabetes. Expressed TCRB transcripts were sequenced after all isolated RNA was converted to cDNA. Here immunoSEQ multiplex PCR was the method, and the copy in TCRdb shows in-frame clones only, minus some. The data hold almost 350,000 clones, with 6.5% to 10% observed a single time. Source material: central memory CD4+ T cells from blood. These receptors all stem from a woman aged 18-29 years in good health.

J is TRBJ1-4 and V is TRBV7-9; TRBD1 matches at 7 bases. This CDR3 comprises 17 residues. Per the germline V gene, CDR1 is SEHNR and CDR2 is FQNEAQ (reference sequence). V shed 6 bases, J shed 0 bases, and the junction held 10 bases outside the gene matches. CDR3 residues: CASSNRQGRATNEKLFF. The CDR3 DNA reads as TGTGCCAGCAGTAATAGACAGGGACGTGCAACTAATGAAAAACTGTTTTTT.

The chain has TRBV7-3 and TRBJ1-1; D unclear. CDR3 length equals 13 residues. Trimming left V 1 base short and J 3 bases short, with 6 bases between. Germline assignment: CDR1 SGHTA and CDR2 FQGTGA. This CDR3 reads CASSLMRHTEAFF. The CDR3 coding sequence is TGTGCCAGCAGCTTAATGAGACACACTGAAGCTTTCTTT.

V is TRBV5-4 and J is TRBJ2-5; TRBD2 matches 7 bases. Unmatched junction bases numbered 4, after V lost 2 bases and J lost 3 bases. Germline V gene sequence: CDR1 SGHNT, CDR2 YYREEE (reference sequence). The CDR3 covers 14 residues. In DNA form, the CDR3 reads TGTGCCAGCAGCTTTCCTAGCGGAGAAGAGACCCAGTACTTC. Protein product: CASSFPSGEETQYF.

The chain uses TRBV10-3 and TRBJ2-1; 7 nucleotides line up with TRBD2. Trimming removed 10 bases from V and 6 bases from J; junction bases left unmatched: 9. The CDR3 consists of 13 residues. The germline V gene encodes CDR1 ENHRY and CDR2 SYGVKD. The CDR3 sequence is CATTVTSTNEQFF. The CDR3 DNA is TGTGCCACTACGGTGACTAGCACCAATGAGCAGTTCTTC.

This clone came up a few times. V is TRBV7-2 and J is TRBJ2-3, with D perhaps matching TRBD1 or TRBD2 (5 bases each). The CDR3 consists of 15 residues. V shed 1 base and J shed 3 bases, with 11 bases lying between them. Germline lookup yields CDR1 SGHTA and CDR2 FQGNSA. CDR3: CASSLGGTRTDTQYF. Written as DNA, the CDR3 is TGTGCCAGCAGCTTAGGTGGGACCCGGACAGATACGCAGTATTTT.

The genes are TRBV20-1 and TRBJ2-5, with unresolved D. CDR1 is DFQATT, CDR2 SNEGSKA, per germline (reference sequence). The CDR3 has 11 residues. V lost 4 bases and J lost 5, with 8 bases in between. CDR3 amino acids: CSAIRLETQYF. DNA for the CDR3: TGCAGTGCTATTAGACTGGAGACCCAGTACTTC.

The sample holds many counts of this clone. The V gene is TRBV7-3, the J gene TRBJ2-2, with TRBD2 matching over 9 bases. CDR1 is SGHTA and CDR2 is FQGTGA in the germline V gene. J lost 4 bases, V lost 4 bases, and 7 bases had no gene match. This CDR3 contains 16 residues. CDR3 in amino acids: CASSYSGSRATGELFF. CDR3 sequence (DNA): TGTGCCAGCAGCTATAGCGGGAGCCGAGCCACCGGGGAGCTGTTTTTT.

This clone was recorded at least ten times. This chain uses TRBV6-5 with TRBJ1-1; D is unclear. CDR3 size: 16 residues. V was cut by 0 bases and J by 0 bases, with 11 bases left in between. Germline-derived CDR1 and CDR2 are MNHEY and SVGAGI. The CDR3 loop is CASSYSTSIMNTEAFF. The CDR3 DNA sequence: TGTGCCAGCAGTTACTCGACCTCAATCATGAACACTGAAGCTTTCTTT.

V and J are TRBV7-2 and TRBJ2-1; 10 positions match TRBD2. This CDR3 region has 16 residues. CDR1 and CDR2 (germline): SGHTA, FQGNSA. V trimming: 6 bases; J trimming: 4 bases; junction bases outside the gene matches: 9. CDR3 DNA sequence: TGTGCCAGCAGTTCAAGCGGGAGGGGTCGTTACAATGAGCAGTTCTTC. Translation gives CASSSSGRGRYNEQFF. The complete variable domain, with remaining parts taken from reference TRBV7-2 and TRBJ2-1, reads GAGVSQSPSNKVTEKGKDVELRCDPISGHTALYWYRQSLGQGLEFLIYFQGNSAPDKSGLPSDRFSAERTGGSVSTLTIQRTQQEDSAVYLCASSSSGRGRYNEQFFGPGTRLTVL.

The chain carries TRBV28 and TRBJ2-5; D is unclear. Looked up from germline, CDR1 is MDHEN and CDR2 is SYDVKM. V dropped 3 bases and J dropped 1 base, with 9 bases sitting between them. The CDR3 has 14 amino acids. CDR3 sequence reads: CASSFLWGQETQYF. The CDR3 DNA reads TGTGCCAGCAGTTTCCTGTGGGGCCAAGAGACCCAGTACTTC.

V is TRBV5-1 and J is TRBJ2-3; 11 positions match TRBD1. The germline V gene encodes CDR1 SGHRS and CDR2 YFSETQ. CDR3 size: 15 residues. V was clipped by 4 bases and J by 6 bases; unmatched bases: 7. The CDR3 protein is CASSPGQGAYDTQYF. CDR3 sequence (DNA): TGCGCCAGCAGCCCCGGACAGGGGGCTTATGATACGCAGTATTTT.

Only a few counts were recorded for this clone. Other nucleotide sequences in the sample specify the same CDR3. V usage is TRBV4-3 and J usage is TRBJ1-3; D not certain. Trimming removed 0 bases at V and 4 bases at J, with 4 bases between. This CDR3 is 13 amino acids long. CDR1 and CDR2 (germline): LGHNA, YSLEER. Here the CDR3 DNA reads TGCGCCAGCAGCCAAGACAGGGGAAACACCATATATTTT. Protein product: CASSQDRGNTIYF.

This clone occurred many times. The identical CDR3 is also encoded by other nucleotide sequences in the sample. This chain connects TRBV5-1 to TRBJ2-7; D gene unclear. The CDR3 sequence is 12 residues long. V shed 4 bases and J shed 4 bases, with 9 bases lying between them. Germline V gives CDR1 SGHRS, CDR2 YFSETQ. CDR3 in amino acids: CASSHPGYEQYF. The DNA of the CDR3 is TGCGCCAGCAGCCATCCCGGTTACGAGCAGTACTTC.